These 29 T cell receptor beta chains originate from one sample sequenced in a study of CD8 T cells in Susac syndrome. When the RNA was reverse transcribed, random hexamers were used with an input of about 0.45 to 1 ug. TCRdb analysed the immunoSEQ multiplex PCR reads with MiXCR anew, one entry per CDR3 protein. The sample lists roughly 50,000 distinct CDR3 sequences, approximately 93% seen once, with 0.45% to 0.65% in the top ten. Sample: CD8+ T cells from PBMCs. The receptors were sampled from a human donor in good health.

V is TRBV27 and J is TRBJ2-3; 10 nucleotides align to TRBD2. The junction had 14 bases not matched to a gene; V was cut back by 7 bases and J by 7 bases. The CDR3 contains 16 residues. Per the germline V gene, CDR1 is MNHEY and CDR2 is SMNVEV (reference sequence). CDR3 residues: CASKLWTSGTLNTQYF. CDR3 nucleotide sequence: TGTGCCAGCAAGTTATGGACTAGCGGAACCTTAAATACGCAGTATTTT.

A few counts support this clonotype. This chain connects TRBV11-2 to TRBJ2-7; D unresolved. The CDR3 sequence is 11 residues long. V lost 5 bases and J 5 bases, leaving 7 bases between the germline ends. Germline loops: CDR1 SGHAT, CDR2 FQNNGV. CDR3 region: CASSPGNEQYF. The CDR3 DNA reads as TGTGCCAGCAGCCCGGGCAACGAGCAGTACTTC.

This clonotype was seen a single time. The chain couples TRBV28 to TRBJ2-5, with 8 bases fitting TRBD2. Trimming at V came to 6 bases and at J to 7 bases, leaving 10 bases not matched to a gene. The CDR3 totals 14 residues. Per germline, CDR1 MDHEN and CDR2 SYDVKM. CDR3 protein: CASSGGVPPGTQYF. The CDR3 DNA follows: TGTGCCAGCAGCGGGGGGGTCCCCCCCGGGACCCAGTACTTC.

In this sample, this clonotype turned up once. The V call is TRBV27, the J call TRBJ2-5; tentative D call: TRBD2 (6 bases). CDR1 MNHEY and CDR2 SMNVEV come from the germline V gene (reference sequence). The CDR3 length is 15 residues. V was pared by 6 bases and J by 0 bases, with 14 bases between. The chain's CDR3 is CASSIIPGDQETQYF. The CDR3 bases are TGTGCCAGCAGCATCATTCCGGGAGACCAAGAGACCCAGTACTTC.

The chain links TRBV6-2 or TRBV6-3 to TRBJ1-1; D remains unclear. Germline-derived CDR1 and CDR2 are MNHEY and SVGEGT. Between the trimmed V and J ends, which lost 5 bases and 0 bases, there was a span of 4 bases. The CDR3 consists of 12 residues. The CDR3 sequence is CASSPMNTEAFF. CDR3 coding DNA: TGTGCCAGCAGTCCTATGAACACTGAAGCTTTCTTT.

The V call is TRBV27, the J call TRBJ1-1, with D uncertain. Trimming pared 3 bases from V and 1 base from J, leaving 12 bases between. CDR1 is MNHEY and CDR2 is SMNVEV in the germline V gene (reference sequence). This CDR3 has 15 residues. CDR3 loop: CASSFLPATNTEAFF. The CDR3 nucleotides read TGTGCCAGCAGTTTTCTCCCAGCCACGAACACTGAAGCTTTCTTT.

CDR3 bases: TGCGCCAGCAGCTTCACGTACAGTTCCTACGAGCAGTACTTC. It specifies CASSFTYSSYEQYF. The J gene is TRBJ2-7, the V gene TRBV5-1, with unresolved D. CDR1 and CDR2 from the germline V gene are SGHRS and YFSETQ. The V end lost 2 bases, the J end lost 1 base, and 10 bases lay between the germline ends. CDR3 length: 14 amino acids.

The chain has TRBV6-2 or TRBV6-3 and TRBJ1-2; D is perhaps TRBD1 (6 bases). From germline, CDR1 is MNHEY and CDR2 SVGEGT. The V end lost 6 bases, the J end lost 7 bases, and 12 bases lay between the germline ends. This CDR3 has 12 amino acids. The CDR3, as DNA: TGTGCCAGCAGCCCGACAGGTAGTGGCTACACCTTC. Translation gives CASSPTGSGYTF.

The rearrangement uses TRBV5-6 and TRBJ1-1, with a tentative D call TRBD1 (6 bases). The V gene's germline CDR1 is SGHDT and CDR2 YYEEEE. V gave up 4 bases and J gave up 1 base, with 8 bases separating them. The CDR3 totals 13 residues. This CDR3 reads CASSEGGNTEAFF. In DNA, the CDR3 is TGTGCCAGCAGCGAGGGGGGGAACACTGAAGCTTTCTTT.

The rearrangement links TRBV9 to TRBJ1-1; perhaps TRBD1 as D (6 bases). CDR1 and CDR2 (germline): SGDLS, YYNGEE. The V gene lost 3 bases and the J gene lost 1 base, with 10 bases spanning the gap. CDR3 length equals 14 residues. The CDR3 region is CASSEQTGNTEAFF. CDR3 DNA: TGTGCCAGCAGCGAGCAGACAGGGAACACTGAAGCTTTCTTT. Combining the CDR3 with reference TRBV9 and TRBJ1-1 gives the whole variable domain DSGVTQTPKHLITATGQRVTLRCSPRSGDLSVYWYQQSLDQGLQFLIQYYNGEERAKGNILERFSAQQFPDLHSELNLSSLELGDSALYFCASSEQTGNTEAFFGQGTRLTVV.

V is TRBV29-1 and J is TRBJ2-2; possible D gene TRBD2, 6 bases. V was shortened by 4 bases and J by 10 bases, with 13 bases between the two germline ends. Germline values: CDR1 SQVTM, CDR2 ANQGSEA. The CDR3 is made up of 12 amino acids. The CDR3 region is CSVAFWREELFF. Here the CDR3 DNA reads TGCAGCGTTGCGTTTTGGCGGGAGGAGCTGTTTTTT.

This chain joins TRBV4-2 and TRBJ2-2; a weak D match, TRBD2 (5 bases). Germline V gives CDR1 LGHNA, CDR2 YNFKEQ. There are 17 residues in the CDR3. Trimming took 1 base from V and 0 from J, leaving 12 bases between them. The CDR3 bases are TGTGCCAGCAGCCAAGGCCACCTAGCCGCGAACACCGGGGAGCTGTTTTTT. Encoded protein: CASSQGHLAANTGELFF.

V and J are TRBV4-1 and TRBJ2-7; 8 positions agree with TRBD1. The CDR3 extends over 15 amino acids. V lost 4 bases to trimming and J lost 0 bases; unmatched junction nucleotides: 5. In germline, CDR1 is MGHRA, CDR2 YSYEKL. CDR3 amino acids: CASSLGQGSSYEQYF. Here the CDR3 DNA reads TGCGCCAGCAGCCTAGGACAGGGAAGCTCCTACGAGCAGTACTTC.

This chain links TRBV19 with TRBJ2-7, with 7 bases aligning to TRBD1. The CDR3 extends over 15 amino acids. Looked up from germline, CDR1 is LNHDA and CDR2 is SQIVND (reference sequence). J gave up 3 bases and V 1 base, and 6 bases lay outside the gene matches. This CDR3 is CASSIGTGLFYEQYF. The DNA of the CDR3 is TGTGCCAGTAGTATAGGGACAGGCCTCTTCTACGAGCAGTACTTC. The full variable domain, rest sourced from reference TRBV19 and TRBJ2-7, is DGGITQSPKYLFRKEGQNVTLSCEQNLNHDAMYWYRQDPGQGLRLIYYSQIVNDFQKGDIAEGYSVSREKKESFPLTVTSAQKNPTAFYLCASSIGTGLFYEQYFGPGTRLTVT.

The V and J genes are TRBV6-1 and TRBJ2-1; TRBD2 aligns across 9 bases. The ends lost 0 bases at V and 4 bases at J; junction bases unmatched: 4. The CDR3 runs 16 residues. Germline loops: CDR1 MNHNS, CDR2 SASEGT. CDR3 in DNA: TGTGCCAGCAGTGAAGCGGGGCTAGCGGGATACAATGAGCAGTTCTTC. Encoded protein: CASSEAGLAGYNEQFF.

This clonotype was recorded once. The CDR3 loop is CASSQGRWGCLSYEQYF. The CDR3 bases are TGCGCCAGCAGTCAAGGCCGATGGGGCTGCCTCTCCTACGAGCAGTACTTC. The chain uses TRBV23-1 and TRBJ2-7; D possibly corresponds to TRBD1 (5 bases). TRBV23-1 is labeled an ORF, and its function is uncertain. This CDR3 has 17 residues. The V end was cut by 2 bases, the J end by 0 bases, with 17 bases between.

The chain has TRBV28 and TRBJ2-7; D tentatively fits TRBD1 or TRBD2 (5 bases each). V was cut by 2 bases and J by 3 bases, with 11 bases left in between. This CDR3 contains 14 residues. Germline V gene lookup returns CDR1 MDHEN and CDR2 SYDVKM. CDR3 protein: CASSLPGTVYEQYF. The CDR3 DNA reads as TGTGCCAGCAGTTTACCCGGGACGGTCTACGAGCAGTACTTC.

This chain joins TRBV6-1 and TRBJ1-1; D unclear. With 7 bases removed from V and 0 bases from J, the gap between germline ends came to 15 bases. This CDR3 region has 15 residues. Germline V gene data show CDR1 as MNHNS and CDR2 as SASEGT. CDR3 sequence: CASTPRGEMNTEAFF. The CDR3 bases are TGTGCCAGCACCCCGAGAGGTGAAATGAACACTGAAGCTTTCTTT.

The chain has TRBV13 and TRBJ2-7, with no clear D. CDR3 length equals 13 residues. Germline V gives CDR1 PRHDT, CDR2 FYEKMQ (reference sequence). The V end lost 0 bases, the J end lost 3 bases, and 6 bases lay between the germline ends. For the CDR3, the DNA is TGTGCCAGCAGCTTAGGACGGAACTACGAGCAGTACTTC. It yields the protein CASSLGRNYEQYF. The full variable domain, completed using reference TRBV13 and TRBJ2-7, is AAGVIQSPRHLIKEKRETATLKCYPIPRHDTVYWYQQGPGQDPQFLISFYEKMQSDKGSIPDRFSAQQFSDYHSELNMSSLELGDSALYFCASSLGRNYEQYFGPGTRLTVT.

The chain has TRBV9 and TRBJ2-2; 10 nucleotides align to TRBD1. J was trimmed by 6 bases and V by 6 bases; bases with no gene match: 11. The CDR3 has 16 residues. CDR1 and CDR2 from the germline V gene are SGDLS and YYNGEE. As DNA, the CDR3 is TGTGCCAGCACTTTGTCGAGGGACAGGGGATCCGGGGAGCTGTTTTTT. Amino acid sequence: CASTLSRDRGSGELFF. Full variable domain (missing parts from reference TRBV9 and TRBJ2-2): DSGVTQTPKHLITATGQRVTLRCSPRSGDLSVYWYQQSLDQGLQFLIQYYNGEERAKGNILERFSAQQFPDLHSELNLSSLELGDSALYFCASTLSRDRGSGELFFGEGSRLTVL.

The gene calls are TRBV29-1 and TRBJ2-3; 8 positions match TRBD2. The trim removed 1 base at V and 2 bases at J, leaving 5 bases unmatched. Per the germline V gene, CDR1 is SQVTM and CDR2 is ANQGSEA. The CDR3 length is 15 residues. CDR3 residues: CSVEGERENTDTQYF. The CDR3 DNA sequence: TGCAGCGTTGAAGGCGAGCGGGAGAACACAGATACGCAGTATTTT.

V is TRBV4-1 and J is TRBJ2-7, with a weak D call TRBD1 (6 bases). Germline assignment: CDR1 MGHRA and CDR2 YSYEKL. The CDR3 spans 14 residues. V shed 4 bases and J shed 1 base, with 11 bases lying between them. The CDR3 DNA follows: TGCGCCAGCAGCCCGAGGGGGAGATCCTACGAGCAGTACTTC. It specifies CASSPRGRSYEQYF.

DNA for the CDR3: TGTGCCAGCAGTGTCACGTACAGTCAGCCCCAGCATTTT. It encodes CASSVTYSQPQHF. The chain links TRBV27 to TRBJ1-5; D is undetermined. Deletions cut 5 bases from V and 6 bases from J, with 11 bases between. The CDR3 loop spans 13 amino acids. Germline-derived CDR1 and CDR2 are MNHEY and SMNVEV (reference sequence).

Written as DNA, the CDR3 is TGTGCCAGCAGTTTAACTAGCGGAGGCTGGGAGCAGTACTTC. This gives the protein CASSLTSGGWEQYF. This chain joins TRBV28 and TRBJ2-7, with TRBD2 matching over 8 bases. The CDR3 is 14 residues long. CDR1 is MDHEN, CDR2 SYDVKM, per germline. J was trimmed by 7 bases and V by 2 bases; bases with no gene match: 7. Full variable domain (remainder filled in from reference TRBV28 and TRBJ2-7): DVKVTQSSRYLVKRTGEKVFLECVQDMDHENMFWYRQDPGLGLRLIYFSYDVKMKEKGDIPEGYSVSREKKERFSLILESASTNQTSMYLCASSLTSGGWEQYFGPGTRLTVT.

This clonotype came up once. The gene calls are TRBV19 and TRBJ2-7; no firm D call. This CDR3 has 13 amino acids. Germline V gives CDR1 LNHDA, CDR2 SQIVND (reference sequence). V was cut by 1 base and J by 0 bases, with 4 bases left in between. CDR3 nucleotide sequence: TGTGCCAGTAGTATAGTGGACTCCTACGAGCAGTACTTC. Amino acid sequence: CASSIVDSYEQYF. The full variable domain, in which reference TRBV19 and TRBJ2-7 provide the parts outside the CDR3, is DGGITQSPKYLFRKEGQNVTLSCEQNLNHDAMYWYRQDPGQGLRLIYYSQIVNDFQKGDIAEGYSVSREKKESFPLTVTSAQKNPTAFYLCASSIVDSYEQYFGPGTRLTVT.

The chain recombines TRBV7-9 with TRBJ2-7, with D perhaps matching TRBD2 (6 bases). V lost 5 bases, J lost 2 bases, and 10 bases lay in between. The CDR3 runs 13 residues. Germline CDR1 SEHNR, CDR2 FQNEAQ (reference sequence). CDR3 sequence (DNA): TGTGCCAGCAGCCGGGACTCAGCCTACGAGCAGTACTTC. This encodes CASSRDSAYEQYF.

This chain links TRBV29-1 with TRBJ1-2; 9 bases align to TRBD1. The CDR3 has 14 residues. The germline CDR1 and CDR2 sequences are SQVTM and ANQGSEA. Trimming took 3 bases from V and 8 from J; bases not matched to a gene: 10. CDR3 DNA sequence: TGCAGCGTTGAGGGACAGGGCGGGGGATACGGCTACACCTTC. Amino acids: CSVEGQGGGYGYTF. Full variable domain (missing parts from reference TRBV29-1 and TRBJ1-2): SAVISQKPSRDICQRGTSLTIQCQVDSQVTMMFWYRQQPGQSLTLIATANQGSEATYESGFVIDKFPISRPNLTFSTLTVSNMSPEDSSIYLCSVEGQGGGYGYTFGSGTRLTVV.

The V gene is TRBV3-1, the J gene TRBJ2-1; unclear D gene. With 1 base removed from V and 4 bases from J, the gap between germline ends came to 8 bases. The germline V gene has CDR1 LGHDT and CDR2 YNNKEL (reference sequence). CDR3 length equals 14 residues. CDR3 bases: TGTGCCAGCAGCCAAGGTCTACGATACAATGAGCAGTTCTTC. Translated: CASSQGLRYNEQFF.

CDR3 loop: CSVEGDRGSDTQYF. In DNA form, the CDR3 reads TGCAGCGTTGAAGGGGACAGGGGGTCAGATACGCAGTATTTT. The V call is TRBV29-1, the J call TRBJ2-3; 11 bases are shared with TRBD1. This CDR3 comprises 14 residues. The germline gives CDR1 SQVTM, CDR2 ANQGSEA. The V and J ends lost 1 base and 4 bases, in that order; junction bases with no gene match: 1.